This note documents a single T cell receptor (beta chain) sequence. Its antigen is as yet unknown. This specimen belongs to a study of cytomegalovirus exposure and HLA in healthy donors. Researchers ran the PCR with 60 Vbeta and 13 Jbeta primers. Clones were read by immunoSEQ multiplex PCR, and TCRdb kept only the in-frame ones, dropping some. The top ten hold around 5.2% of the sample, which has 80,000 to 95,000 clones, approximately 84% seen once. Study-level findings and limits: Some TCR beta chains (more than 150 of them) were listed as cytomegalovirus-associated. Researchers reported in a later analysis that a missense DCLRE1C variant was tied to TCR beta V- and J-gene trimming. Productive status was seen about 87% or about 30% of the time for most TCR beta V segments in an earlier analysis. Analyses of presence and absence presupposed an approximately uniform sequencing depth across donors.

Sequencing was carried out using PBMCs. The sequence derives from a young woman in good health and CMV-seropositive.

In DNA, the CDR3 is TGCGCCAGCAGCTGGGCCGGGACAGGCGAGCAGTACTTC. It yields the protein CASSWAGTGEQYF. This chain uses TRBV5-1 with TRBJ2-7, with 8 bases aligning to TRBD1. This CDR3 is built from 13 residues. CDR1 and CDR2 from the germline V gene are SGHRS and YFSETQ. Germline trimming cut 3 bases from V and 6 bases from J; bases unmatched to any gene: 5.